This TCR beta chain is from a study of shared clonotypes between healthy human individuals. Across the study: CD4 naive and CD4 memory each took three plates per donor, while CD8 naive took two and CD8 memory one.

CDR1 and CDR2 from the germline V gene are SEHNR and FQNEAQ (reference sequence). With 5 bases clipped from V and 5 bases from J, the junction kept 10 bases outside the gene matches. This CDR3 is built from 16 residues. General study findings and limits: Among donors, the sharing of clonotypes was expected to be influenced by sequencing depth. Rarefaction demonstrated incomplete sorted-subset sequencing despite large depth.

Only in-frame clones appear in the TCRdb table, and some are missing; sequencing was by immunoSEQ multiplex PCR. Among hundreds of thousands of clones listed, about 95% were seen once. For this clone: Its antigen is as yet unknown.

CD45RO-negative, CCR7-positively selected cells formed the naive CD8 fraction, excluding terminally differentiated effector memory CD45RA+ cells. The chain uses TRBV7-9 and TRBJ2-1; 9 bases are a match to TRBD2. This TCR was sampled from a woman aged 25 to 39 in good health. The sample taken for sequencing was naive CD8+ T cells sorted from blood. CDR3 nucleotides: TGTGCCAGCAGCCCCCTGGCGGGAGGGATCAACAATGAGCAGTTCTTC. It is translated as CASSPLAGGINNEQFF.